The 15 T cell receptor beta chains below come from one sample, sequenced in a study of PD-L1 blockade in urothelial cancer. Sequencing used immunoSEQ multiplex PCR; TCRdb keeps in-frame clones, though not all of them. The sample yields about 37,000 clones, 82% seen once. This specimen consisted of PBMCs, obtained around atezolizumab (anti-PD-L1) treatment. Every receptor here comes from a man aged 55 to 70 with urothelial cancer.

V and J are TRBV7-9 and TRBJ2-6, with D perhaps TRBD1 (5 bases). CDR1 and CDR2 (germline): SEHNR, FQNEAQ (reference sequence). Trimming took off 5 bases at V and 0 bases at J, with 14 bases between the two ends. This CDR3 is 17 amino acids long. This CDR3 is CASSPASRASGANVLTF. In DNA, the CDR3 is TGTGCCAGCAGCCCAGCGTCCAGGGCCTCTGGGGCCAACGTCCTGACTTTC.

The chain employs TRBV4-1 and TRBJ2-3, with 7 bases that match TRBD2. Germline values: CDR1 MGHRA, CDR2 YSYEKL. J gave up 2 bases and V 1 base, and 12 bases lay outside the gene matches. This CDR3 region has 18 residues. CDR3: CASSQGLWGGVTTDTQYF. The CDR3 DNA reads as TGCGCCAGCAGCCAAGGTCTCTGGGGGGGAGTTACCACAGATACGCAGTATTTT.

The chain joins TRBV19 to TRBJ1-5, with unresolved D. Germline CDR1 LNHDA, CDR2 SQIVND (reference sequence). The V end was cut by 0 bases, the J end by 7 bases, with 16 bases between. There are 16 residues in the CDR3. The CDR3 nucleotides are TGTGCCAGTAGTATAGAAGGATGGGCCTTTTTCCAGCCCCAGCATTTT. Its translation is CASSIEGWAFFQPQHF.

The chain employs TRBV7-9 and TRBJ2-2; D call uncertain. The germline V gene encodes CDR1 SEHNR and CDR2 FQNEAQ (reference sequence). The V end was cut by 5 bases, the J end by 7 bases, with 11 bases between. The CDR3 consists of 13 residues. The CDR3 bases are TGTGCCAGCAGCCGCGGATTGGGCGGGGAGCTGTTTTTT. Its protein is CASSRGLGGELFF.

V and J are TRBV7-2 and TRBJ1-1; 7 bases align to TRBD1. The germline V gene has CDR1 SGHTA and CDR2 FQGNSA. Trimming took 5 bases from V and 4 from J; bases not matched to a gene: 10. The CDR3 totals 15 residues. The CDR3 sequence: CASSQQDRRSTEAFF. The CDR3 coding sequence is TGTGCCAGCAGCCAACAGGACAGGCGGAGCACTGAAGCTTTCTTT.

The V call is TRBV6-6, the J call TRBJ1-3, with a possible D match to TRBD1 (6 bases). This CDR3 has 13 residues. Germline CDR1 and CDR2: MNHNY and SVGAGI (reference sequence). Deletions cut 6 bases from V and 3 bases from J, with 9 bases between. As DNA, the CDR3 is TGTGCCAGCAGCGGGGGGCTTGGAAACACCATATATTTT. Protein sequence: CASSGGLGNTIYF.

This chain links TRBV5-1 with TRBJ2-5; 9 bases align to TRBD2. The length of the CDR3 is 15 residues. V shed 4 bases and J 5 bases; nucleotides not matched to a gene: 9. Germline-derived CDR1 and CDR2 are SGHRS and YFSETQ. CDR3 loop: CASSTSGGSGETQYF. In DNA form, the CDR3 reads TGCGCCAGCAGCACCAGCGGGGGGTCCGGGGAGACCCAGTACTTC.

The chain recombines TRBV7-8 with TRBJ1-2; a weak D match, TRBD1 (6 bases). This CDR3 is built from 15 residues. Trimming stripped 1 base from V and 7 bases from J, with 16 bases between. Germline V CDR1 and CDR2: SGHVS, FQNEAQ. The CDR3 loop is CASSLESGVVGGYTF. For the CDR3, the DNA is TGTGCCAGCAGCTTAGAATCAGGGGTGGTCGGTGGCTACACCTTC.

The J gene is TRBJ1-1, the V gene TRBV28; 7 bases agree with TRBD1. The CDR3 is made up of 14 amino acids. Trimming cost V 5 bases and J 1 base; bases outside gene matches: 4. CDR1 is MDHEN, CDR2 SYDVKM, per germline. CDR3 nucleotides: TGTGCCAGCAGTCCGGGACAGTCGAACACTGAAGCTTTCTTT. As protein: CASSPGQSNTEAFF.

This clone was counted only a few times. The gene calls are TRBV21-1 and TRBJ2-7; the table names TRBD1, a call not compared with the DNA. TRBV21-1 is a pseudogene. CDR3 length: 13 residues. The CDR3 DNA reads as TGTGCCAGCAGCAAAGGGACATTCTACGAGCAGTACTTC. Its translation: CASSKGTFYEQYF.

V and J are TRBV5-1 and TRBJ2-3; TRBD2 agrees at 7 bases. The CDR3 is 16 residues long. CDR1 and CDR2 (germline): SGHRS, YFSETQ. V was clipped by 4 bases and J by 3 bases; unmatched bases: 11. The CDR3 protein is CASSSHGGDGTDTQYF. CDR3 DNA sequence: TGCGCCAGCAGCAGCCATGGGGGGGACGGGACAGATACGCAGTATTTT.

The V call is TRBV6-4, the J call TRBJ1-1, with TRBD1 matching over 10 bases. The germline gives CDR1 MRHNA, CDR2 SNTAGT. The CDR3 is 20 amino acids. The junction had 13 bases not matched to a gene; V was cut back by 0 bases and J by 0 bases. The CDR3 here is CASSDSRDRGYDNMNTEAFF. CDR3 nucleotide sequence: TGTGCCAGCAGTGACTCGAGGGACAGGGGCTACGATAACATGAACACTGAAGCTTTCTTT.

V gene TRBV9 combines with J gene TRBJ2-7; 7 bases are shared with TRBD1. The CDR3 covers 15 residues. Germline V CDR1 and CDR2: SGDLS, YYNGEE. V lost 2 bases and J lost 0; bases outside the gene matches: 5. The CDR3 spells CASSVSRDSSYEQYF. DNA for the CDR3: TGTGCCAGCAGCGTGAGCCGGGACAGCTCCTACGAGCAGTACTTC.

V gene TRBV30 combines with J gene TRBJ2-3; D remains unclear. This CDR3 region has 11 residues. Per the germline V gene, CDR1 is GTSNPN and CDR2 is SVGIG (reference sequence). Trimming stripped 3 bases from V and 6 bases from J, with 7 bases between. CDR3 protein: CAWSGADTQYF. In DNA form, the CDR3 reads TGTGCCTGGAGCGGAGCCGATACGCAGTATTTT.

The chain is built from TRBV9 and TRBJ2-7; 8 nucleotides match TRBD1. CDR3 length: 16 residues. Germline V gene lookup returns CDR1 SGDLS and CDR2 YYNGEE. V was pared by 4 bases and J by 1 base, with 10 bases of the junction left unmatched. Here the CDR3 reads CASSPYDRGGSYEQYF. In DNA, the CDR3 is TGTGCCAGCAGCCCCTACGACAGGGGTGGGTCCTACGAGCAGTACTTC.